At least ten counts were recorded for the clone carrying this TCR beta chain. The antigen remains unidentified. Germline values: CDR1 SQVTM, CDR2 ANQGSEA. The CDR3 extends over 11 amino acids. Trimming took 4 bases from V and 8 from J, leaving 11 bases between them. This entry comes from a study of regulatory T cells in long-lasting Graves disease. Study-level points and caveats: Thyroid tissue was not studied; only peripheral blood was.

Time point in this sample: persistent/refractory GD, antithyroid drugs over 5 years with positive TRAb. Extracted PBMC RNA gave rise to the TCR library. Arm-PCR of CDR3 regions and iRepertoire HTBI primers were used to build TCR beta libraries. TCRdb reprocessed the multiplex PCR reads with MiXCR, giving one entry per CDR3 protein. The table lists about 470,000 distinct CDR3 sequences, less than 25% of them singletons. The starting material was peripheral blood mononuclear cells (PBMCs), obtained when the disease was refractory, from a patient treated with antithyroid drugs. The source is a female donor with Graves disease. This chain uses TRBV29-1 with TRBJ1-2, with D possibly being TRBD1 (5 bases). The CDR3 DNA reads TGCAGCGTTGTCGCGGGGCACGGCTACACCTTC. Translating it yields CSVVAGHGYTF.